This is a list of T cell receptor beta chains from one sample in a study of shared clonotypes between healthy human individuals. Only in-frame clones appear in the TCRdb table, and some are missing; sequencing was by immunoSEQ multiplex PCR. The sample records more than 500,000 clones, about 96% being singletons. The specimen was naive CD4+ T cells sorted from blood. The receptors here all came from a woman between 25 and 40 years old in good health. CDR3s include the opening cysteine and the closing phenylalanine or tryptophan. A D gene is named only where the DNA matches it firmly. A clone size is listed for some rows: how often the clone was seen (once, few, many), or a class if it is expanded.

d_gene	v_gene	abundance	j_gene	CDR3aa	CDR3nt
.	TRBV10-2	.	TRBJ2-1	CASSESGDPGRNEQFF	TGCGCCAGCAGTGAGTCGGGTGACCCCGGGCGAAATGAGCAGTTCTTC
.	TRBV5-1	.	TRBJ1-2	CASSPGGPEASYGYTF	TGCGCCAGCAGCCCGGGGGGCCCAGAGGCGTCCTATGGCTACACCTTC
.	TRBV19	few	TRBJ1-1	CASSLGPRMNTEAFF	TGTGCCAGTAGTCTAGGACCGAGAATGAACACTGAAGCTTTCTTT
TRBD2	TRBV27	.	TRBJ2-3	CASSLRLAGGTDTQYF	TGTGCCAGCAGTCTAAGACTAGCGGGAGGTACAGATACGCAGTATTTT
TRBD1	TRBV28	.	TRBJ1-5	CASSYDRDQPQHF	TGTGCCAGCAGTTACGACAGGGATCAGCCCCAGCATTTT
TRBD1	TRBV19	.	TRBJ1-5	CASTPVGTGENQPQHF	TGTGCCAGTACCCCTGTAGGGACAGGGGAGAATCAGCCCCAGCATTTT
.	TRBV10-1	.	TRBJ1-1	CASSEGPPRTEAFF	TGCGCCAGCAGTGAGGGACCCCCGCGGACTGAAGCTTTCTTT
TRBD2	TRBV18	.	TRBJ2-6	CASSPRLAGVGTGANVLTF	TGTGCCAGCTCACCACGACTAGCGGGAGTGGGAACTGGGGCCAACGTCCTGACTTTC
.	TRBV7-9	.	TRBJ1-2	CASSLRNRAYGYTF	TGTGCCAGCAGCTTAAGGAACAGGGCCTATGGCTACACCTTC
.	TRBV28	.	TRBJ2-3	CASSLTAGASFPDTQYF	TGTGCCAGCAGTTTAACGGCTGGGGCTAGCTTTCCAGATACGCAGTATTTT
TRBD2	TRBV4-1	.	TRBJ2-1	CASSQVLGPGLAVNNEQFF	TGCGCCAGCAGCCAAGTATTGGGTCCGGGACTAGCGGTTAACAATGAGCAGTTCTTC
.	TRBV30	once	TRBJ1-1	CAWRPPWGEDTEAFF	TGTGCCTGGAGGCCCCCCTGGGGAGAGGACACTGAAGCTTTCTTT
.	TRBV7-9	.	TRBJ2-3	CASSFIGTDTQYF	TGTGCCAGCAGCTTTATAGGCACAGATACGCAGTATTTT
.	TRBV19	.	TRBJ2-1	CASSTRRVSSYNEQFF	TGTGCCAGTAGTACCCGACGGGTAAGCTCCTACAATGAGCAGTTCTTC
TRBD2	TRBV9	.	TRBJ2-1	CASSVKTSGKNEQFF	TGTGCCAGCAGCGTGAAGACTAGCGGGAAAAATGAGCAGTTCTTC
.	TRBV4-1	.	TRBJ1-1	CASSRYGRQQFIMNTEAFF	TGCGCCAGCAGCCGCTATGGGAGGCAGCAATTTATTATGAACACTGAAGCTTTCTTT
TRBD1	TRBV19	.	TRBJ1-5	CASRGDRAGNQPQHF	TGTGCCAGTAGGGGGGACAGGGCCGGCAATCAGCCCCAGCATTTT
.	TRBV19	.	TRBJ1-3	CASRRAEGAGNTIYF	TGTGCCAGTAGGAGGGCTGAGGGAGCTGGAAACACCATATATTTT